This TCR beta chain was sequenced for a study of blood T cell repertoires in COVID-19. Study details: Italy, Spain and the United States were the sources of the convalescent and acute COVID-19 samples. Sources were T cells, B-cell-depleted T cells, or PBMCs; the material itself was cDNA or gDNA.

CDR1 ENHRY and CDR2 SYGVKD come from the germline V gene. J was trimmed by 3 bases and V by 5 bases; bases with no gene match: 3. The length of the CDR3 is 14 residues. In the original workflow: Amplification of reference gene primers was used by the study to estimate nucleated cell counts. Profiling relied on immunoSEQ multiplex PCR, and the TCRdb table lists in-frame clones only, not all of them. That table supplies the V and J calls and clone size; D and trimming were determined from the DNA. The data contain fewer than 350,000 clones, about 86% of them singletons. Sequenced material: peripheral blood. The TCR sequence derives from a woman in her sixties with active or convalescent COVID-19. This chain joins TRBV10-3 and TRBJ1-3; 8 positions agree with TRBD1. This CDR3 is CAISLDRDGNTIYF. DNA for the CDR3: TGTGCCATCAGTTTGGACAGGGATGGAAACACCATATATTTT.